The rows below give T cell receptor beta chains drawn from one sample of a study of blood T cells in healthy people across ages. MiXCR was run by TCRdb on the 5' RACE reads, yielding one entry per CDR3 protein. The sample lists roughly 860,000 distinct CDR3 sequences; approximately 67% were seen once. The sample taken for sequencing was blood. These receptors were taken from a man aged 30 to 45 in good health. The CDR3 runs from the conserved cysteine through the conserved F or W. A D gene is named only where the DNA matches it firmly. Expanded clones get a size class; other rows say once, few or many, or leave the size out.

>TRBJ1-4|.|.|TRBV5-1
TGCGCCAGCAGCTTGAGCTCCAGACAAAATGAAAAACTGTTTTTT
CASSLSSRQNEKLFF
>TRBJ2-7|.|.|TRBV5-5
TGTGCCAGCAGCTGGGGGGAAGACGAGCAGTACTTC
CASSWGEDEQYF
>TRBJ2-1|.|.|TRBV15
TGTGCCACCAGCAGAGATCTAAGGGCCGAGACCCAGTTCTTC
CATSRDLRAETQFF
>TRBJ2-5|.|.|TRBV2
TGTGCCAGCAGTGCAGGGATGGGTGCGTCGGAGACCCAGTACTTC
CASSAGMGASETQYF
>TRBJ2-2|.|.|TRBV4-2
TGTGCCAGCAGTTCCGGGGCCGTCGGGGGGGAGCTGTTTTTT
CASSSGAVGGELFF
>TRBJ1-6|TRBD1|.|TRBV6-5
TGTGCCAGCAGACCCGACGGAAGGGGGCTGGGGTCACCCCTCCACTTT
CASRPDGRGLGSPLHF
>TRBJ2-7|.|.|TRBV5-1
TGCGCCAGCAGCTTGGATCAGGTTTCCTACGAGCAGTACTTC
CASSLDQVSYEQYF
>TRBJ1-3|.|.|TRBV20-1
TGCAGTGCTAGAGAAGAACAAATGGCCATATATTTT
CSAREEQMAIYF
>TRBJ1-2|TRBD1|.|TRBV7-2
TGTGCCAGCAGCCCTATTGTGACAGGGGCCTATGGCTACACCTTC
CASSPIVTGAYGYTF
>TRBJ2-5|.|few|TRBV29-1
TGCAGCGTTGACTTTCGAGGGGCCCGCCAGGAGACCCAGTACTTC
CSVDFRGARQETQYF